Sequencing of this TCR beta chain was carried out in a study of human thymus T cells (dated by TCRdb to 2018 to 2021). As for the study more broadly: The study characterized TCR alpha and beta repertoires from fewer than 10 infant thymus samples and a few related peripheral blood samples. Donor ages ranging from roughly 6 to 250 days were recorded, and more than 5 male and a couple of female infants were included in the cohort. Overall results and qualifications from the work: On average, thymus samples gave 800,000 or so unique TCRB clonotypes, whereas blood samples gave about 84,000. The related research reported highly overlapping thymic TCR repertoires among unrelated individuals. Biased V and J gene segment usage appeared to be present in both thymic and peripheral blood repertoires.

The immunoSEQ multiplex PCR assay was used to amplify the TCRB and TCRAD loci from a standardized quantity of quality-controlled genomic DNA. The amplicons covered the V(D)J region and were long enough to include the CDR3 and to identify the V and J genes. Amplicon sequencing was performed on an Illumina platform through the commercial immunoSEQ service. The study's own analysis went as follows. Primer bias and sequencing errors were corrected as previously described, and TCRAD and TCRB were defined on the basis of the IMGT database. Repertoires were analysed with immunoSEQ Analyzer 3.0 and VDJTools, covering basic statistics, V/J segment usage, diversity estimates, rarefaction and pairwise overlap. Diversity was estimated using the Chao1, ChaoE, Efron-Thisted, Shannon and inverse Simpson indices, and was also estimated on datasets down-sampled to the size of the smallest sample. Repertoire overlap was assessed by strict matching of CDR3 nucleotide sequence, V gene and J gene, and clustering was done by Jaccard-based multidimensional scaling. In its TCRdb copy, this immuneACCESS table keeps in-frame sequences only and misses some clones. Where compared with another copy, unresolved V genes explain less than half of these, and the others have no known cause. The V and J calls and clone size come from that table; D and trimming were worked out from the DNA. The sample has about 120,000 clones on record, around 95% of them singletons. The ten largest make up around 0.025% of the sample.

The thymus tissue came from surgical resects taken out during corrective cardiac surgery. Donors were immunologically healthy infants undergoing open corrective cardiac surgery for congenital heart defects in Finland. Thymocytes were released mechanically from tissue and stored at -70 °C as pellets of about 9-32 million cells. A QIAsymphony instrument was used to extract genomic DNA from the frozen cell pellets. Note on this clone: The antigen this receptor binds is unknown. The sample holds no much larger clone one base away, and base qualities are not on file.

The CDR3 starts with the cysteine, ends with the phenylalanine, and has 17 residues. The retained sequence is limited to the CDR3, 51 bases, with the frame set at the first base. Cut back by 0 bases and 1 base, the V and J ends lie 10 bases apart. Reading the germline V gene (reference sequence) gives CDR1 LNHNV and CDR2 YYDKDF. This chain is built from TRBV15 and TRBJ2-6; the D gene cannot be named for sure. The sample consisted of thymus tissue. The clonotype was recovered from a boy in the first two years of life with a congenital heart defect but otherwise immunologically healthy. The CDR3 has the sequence CATSRDGRPSGANVLTF. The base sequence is TGTGCCACCAGCAGAGATGGGCGGCCGTCTGGGGCCAACGTCCTGACTTTC.